Shown below are 26 T cell receptor beta chains from a single sample sequenced in a study of T cell clonotyping in hematopoietic cell transplantation. TCRdb's table, derived via immunoSEQ multiplex PCR, lists solely in-frame clones and lacks some. Of some 5,100 clones listed, 70% to 85% are singletons. The sequencing used PBMCs, collected 100 days after allogeneic stem cell transplant. All receptors come from a male patient aged 50 to 59 who had an allogeneic stem cell transplant from an unrelated donor, so the T cells may come from the graft donor. Some clones in this sample may be carry-over from other donors' samples.

The gene calls are TRBV6-1 and TRBJ2-5; D ambiguous. The V gene lost 2 bases and the J gene lost 2 bases, with 12 bases spanning the gap. The CDR3 contains 15 residues. CDR1 and CDR2 (germline): MNHNS, SASEGT. The CDR3 coding sequence is TGTGCCAGCAGTGAAATGGGTGGGTCACAAGAGACCCAGTACTTC. Translation gives CASSEMGGSQETQYF.

This clone was observed a single time. The V gene is TRBV6-1, the J gene TRBJ2-2, with 7 bases identical to TRBD2. CDR1 MNHNS and CDR2 SASEGT come from the germline V gene. Trimming took 1 base from V and 5 from J; bases not matched to a gene: 7. The CDR3 runs 16 residues. This CDR3 reads CASSEGSGIITGELFF. The CDR3 region has the DNA TGTGCCAGCAGTGAAGGGAGCGGGATTATAACCGGGGAGCTGTTTTTT.

J is TRBJ1-1 and V is TRBV10-3; D is undetermined. CDR1 ENHRY and CDR2 SYGVKD come from the germline V gene. The CDR3 contains 10 residues. Deletions cut 10 bases from V and 3 bases from J, with 6 bases between. The CDR3 region is CATGDTEAFF. The CDR3 bases are TGTGCCACCGGGGACACTGAAGCTTTCTTT.

J is TRBJ1-3 and V is TRBV6-5; perhaps TRBD1 as D (6 bases). V lost 5 bases and J lost 2, with 10 bases in between. The germline V gene encodes CDR1 MNHEY and CDR2 SVGAGI. The CDR3 sequence is 14 residues long. In nucleotides, the CDR3 is TGTGCCAGCAGTCAGAGGGGGGCTGGAAACACCATATATTTT. It codes for CASSQRGAGNTIYF.

V and J are TRBV10-3 and TRBJ2-3; the match to TRBD2 covers 8 bases. The germline CDR1 and CDR2 sequences are ENHRY and SYGVKD. With V trimmed by 3 bases and J by 4 bases, 18 bases remained unmatched. The CDR3 contains 19 residues. CDR3 region: CAISDDPGSGEGLADTQYF. The CDR3 DNA is TGTGCCATCAGTGACGATCCTGGTAGCGGGGAGGGCCTGGCAGATACGCAGTATTTT.

The gene calls are TRBV7-8 and TRBJ2-7; the D call may be TRBD1 or TRBD2 (5 bases each). Germline-derived CDR1 and CDR2 are SGHVS and FQNEAQ. The ends were cut back, 5 bases at V and 3 bases at J, with 14 bases in the middle. This CDR3 has 14 residues. CDR3 sequence reads: CASSGGAFDYEQYF. DNA for the CDR3: TGTGCCAGCAGCGGGGGAGCGTTCGACTACGAGCAGTACTTC.

The chain has TRBV6-1 and TRBJ1-2; D unclear. The CDR3 spans 13 residues. Germline V gene sequence: CDR1 MNHNS, CDR2 SASEGT. The V and J ends lost 2 bases and 5 bases respectively, with 9 bases between them. The CDR3 coding sequence is TGTGCCAGCAGTGAATCCACCGAATATGGCTACACCTTC. Translation gives CASSESTEYGYTF.

There are a few counts of this clone. J is TRBJ2-5 and V is TRBV6-5; tentative D call: TRBD2 (5 bases). The germline V gene encodes CDR1 MNHEY and CDR2 SVGAGI. Trimming shortened V by 6 bases and J by 5 bases, and 10 bases separated the two germline ends. The CDR3 extends over 12 amino acids. The CDR3 DNA reads as TGTGCCAGCAGCACTAGTGAGGAGACCCAGTACTTC. It yields the protein CASSTSEETQYF.

This clone was picked up one time. The chain is built from TRBV5-1 and TRBJ1-4, with D tentatively TRBD1 (5 bases). The CDR3 has 16 amino acids. V lost 0 bases, J lost 3 bases, and 12 bases lay in between. The germline CDR1 and CDR2 sequences are SGHRS and YFSETQ. The CDR3 loop is CASSLGRVRANEKLFF. CDR3 sequence (DNA): TGCGCCAGCAGCTTGGGCAGGGTCAGAGCTAATGAAAAACTGTTTTTT.

The chain links TRBV30 to TRBJ2-7; the D gene is possibly TRBD1 (6 bases). The germline V gene has CDR1 GTSNPN and CDR2 SVGIG (reference sequence). V gave up 7 bases and J gave up 3 bases, with 19 bases separating them. The length of the CDR3 is 14 residues. The CDR3 protein is CAYTRGGNYYEQYF. In DNA form, the CDR3 reads TGTGCCTACACGAGAGGGGGAAACTACTACGAGCAGTACTTC.

Remarks on this clone: The junction does not match germline at one end; this may be a read error. The V gene is TRBV4-2, the J gene TRBJ1-4; no definite D call. Germline CDR1 and CDR2: LGHNA and YNFKEQ. The CDR3 contains 10 residues. The CDR3 sequence: CASSQVRPIF. CDR3 in DNA: TGTGCCAGCAGCCAAGTCAGGCCGATTTTT.

V and J are TRBV5-4 and TRBJ2-1; 10 nucleotides match TRBD2. This CDR3 spans 17 amino acids. CDR1 and CDR2 (germline): SGHNT, YYREEE (reference sequence). V gave up 4 bases and J gave up 1 base; unmatched junction bases: 8. CDR3: CASSNPLAGGSYNEQFF. In nucleotides, the CDR3 is TGTGCCAGCAGCAACCCCTTAGCGGGAGGATCCTACAATGAGCAGTTCTTC.

The chain links TRBV7-2 to TRBJ1-3; D possibly corresponds to TRBD1 (6 bases). Germline assignment: CDR1 SGHTA and CDR2 FQGNSA. The CDR3 is 16 amino acids. The ends were cut back, 5 bases at V and 0 bases at J, with 14 bases in the middle. Written as DNA, the CDR3 is TGTGCCAGCAGCGCATACAGGGCCGCCTCTGGAAACACCATATATTTT. Amino acids: CASSAYRAASGNTIYF. The full variable domain, rest sourced from reference TRBV7-2 and TRBJ1-3, is GAGVSQSPSNKVTEKGKDVELRCDPISGHTALYWYRQSLGQGLEFLIYFQGNSAPDKSGLPSDRFSAERTGGSVSTLTIQRTQQEDSAVYLCASSAYRAASGNTIYFGEGSWLTVV.

The chain has TRBV30 and TRBJ2-6; D gene uncertain. Germline V gene data show CDR1 as GTSNPN and CDR2 as SVGIG (reference sequence). Trimming left V 4 bases short and J 7 bases short, with 8 bases between. The CDR3 consists of 12 residues. The CDR3 reads CAWKADANVLTF. In nucleotides, the CDR3 is TGTGCCTGGAAGGCGGACGCCAACGTCCTGACTTTC.

In DNA, the CDR3 is TGCGCCAGCAGCCAACAGGGGTACACTGAAGCTTTCTTT. Residues: CASSQQGYTEAFF. This chain links TRBV5-1 with TRBJ1-1; 7 nucleotides align to TRBD1. CDR1 SGHRS and CDR2 YFSETQ come from the germline V gene. The CDR3 spans 13 residues. Trimming removed 4 bases from V and 3 bases from J; junction bases left unmatched: 3.

The chain uses TRBV29-1 and TRBJ2-3; no reliable D call. The germline gives CDR1 SQVTM, CDR2 ANQGSEA. This CDR3 region has 15 residues. Deletions cut 1 base from V and 3 bases from J, with 14 bases between. The CDR3 DNA follows: TGCAGCGTTGAAGGGCTCGGGCTATCGACAGATACGCAGTATTTT. Translated: CSVEGLGLSTDTQYF.

About this clone itself: One end of the junction fails to match germline, which may point to a read error. Here the CDR3 reads CASSVEETQYF. The CDR3 DNA reads TGTGCCAGCAGCGTAGAAGAGACCCAGTACTTC. The genes are TRBV11-2 and TRBJ2-5; no clear D. The CDR3 extends over 11 amino acids. The germline V gene encodes CDR1 SGHAT and CDR2 FQNNGV.

J is TRBJ1-5 and V is TRBV30; no definite D call. The V gene's germline CDR1 is GTSNPN and CDR2 SVGIG (reference sequence). The V end lost 1 base, the J end lost 3 bases, and 13 bases lay between the germline ends. The CDR3 consists of 15 residues. The CDR3: CAWSGRFGPNQPQHF. As DNA, the CDR3 is TGTGCCTGGAGTGGTCGGTTTGGGCCCAATCAGCCCCAGCATTTT.

This clone was found once. J is TRBJ2-5 and V is TRBV29-1; D perhaps matches TRBD2 (5 bases). The germline V gene encodes CDR1 SQVTM and CDR2 ANQGSEA. This CDR3 contains 14 residues. Trimming stripped 5 bases from V and 5 bases from J, with 18 bases between. In DNA form, the CDR3 reads TGCAGCGTTAACGCCGGACTGATGGCCGAGACCCAGTACTTC. The encoded protein is CSVNAGLMAETQYF. Filled out from reference TRBV29-1 and TRBJ2-5, the complete variable domain reads SAVISQKPSRDICQRGTSLTIQCQVDSQVTMMFWYRQQPGQSLTLIATANQGSEATYESGFVIDKFPISRPNLTFSTLTVSNMSPEDSSIYLCSVNAGLMAETQYFGPGTRLLVL.

This clone occurred once. The V and J genes are TRBV27 and TRBJ1-5; 9 nucleotides agree with TRBD1. Per germline, CDR1 MNHEY and CDR2 SMNVEV (reference sequence). J gave up 4 bases and V 5 bases, and 3 bases lay outside the gene matches. This CDR3 spans 14 amino acids. This chain's CDR3 is CASSPDRGNQPQHF. The CDR3 DNA reads TGTGCCAGCAGTCCCGACAGGGGGAATCAGCCCCAGCATTTT.

The chain joins TRBV30 to TRBJ1-2; D is ambiguous. The V and J ends lost 4 bases and 2 bases respectively, with 11 bases between them. Looked up from germline, CDR1 is GTSNPN and CDR2 is SVGIG (reference sequence). The CDR3 is 13 amino acids. Here the CDR3 DNA reads TGTGCCTGGACCGTCGGAGGAAACTATGGCTACACCTTC. It encodes CAWTVGGNYGYTF.

The J gene is TRBJ1-2, the V gene TRBV7-3; D may be TRBD1 (5 bases). This CDR3 spans 12 amino acids. From germline, CDR1 is SGHTA and CDR2 FQGTGA. V gave up 5 bases and J gave up 6 bases, with 10 bases separating them. DNA of the CDR3: TGTGCCAGCAGCCTAGACAGAAATGGCTACACCTTC. It codes for CASSLDRNGYTF.

The chain is built from TRBV30 and TRBJ1-2; no clear D gene. Germline V CDR1 and CDR2: GTSNPN, SVGIG (reference sequence). Trimming stripped 0 bases from V and 8 bases from J, with 13 bases between. This CDR3 is 13 amino acids long. The CDR3, as DNA: TGTGCCTGGAGTGTAGCCGCTCGAATGGGCTACACCTTC. Translating it yields CAWSVAARMGYTF.

The V and J genes are TRBV18 and TRBJ1-1, with 8 nucleotides matching TRBD1. The CDR3 has 16 amino acids. Germline lookup yields CDR1 KGHSH and CDR2 LQKENI. The V and J ends lost 3 bases and 3 bases, in that order; junction bases with no gene match: 9. The CDR3, as DNA: TGTGCCAGCTCACCGGGTGACAGGGGCTGGGACACTGAAGCTTTCTTT. It encodes CASSPGDRGWDTEAFF.

The rearrangement joins TRBV6-5 to TRBJ1-3, with 7 bases identical to TRBD1. With V trimmed by 2 bases and J by 6 bases, 7 bases remained unmatched. Germline V gene lookup returns CDR1 MNHEY and CDR2 SVGAGI. The CDR3 has 15 residues. CDR3 sequence: CASSYRRGGINTIYF. CDR3 sequence (DNA): TGTGCCAGCAGTTACAGGAGAGGGGGCATAAACACCATATATTTT.

The chain has TRBV6-6 and TRBJ1-1, with D perhaps TRBD1 (5 bases). Trimming removed 7 bases from V and 2 bases from J, with 17 bases in between. The CDR3 runs to 15 residues. Germline V lookup: CDR1 MNHNY, CDR2 SVGAGI (reference sequence). The CDR3 nucleotides are TGTGCCAGCAATGAATGGCAGGGCGCCAACACTGAAGCTTTCTTT. Its protein is CASNEWQGANTEAFF.